This T cell receptor beta chain was observed in a study of T cells after posttransplantation cyclophosphamide. Study-level points and caveats: Blood and skin or GI T cell repertoires showed limited TRB overlap. Donor CD8+ memory clones often dominated recipient blood repertoires at later times. Recipient CMV seropositivity and CMV reactivation strongly tracked TRB clonality.

Produced via immunoSEQ multiplex PCR; TCRdb's table is partial and in-frame only. This table holds fewer than 25,000 clones, 89% found once. Germline CDR1 SGDLS, CDR2 YYNGEE. There are 13 residues in the CDR3. Trimming cost V 0 bases and J 3 bases, with 3 bases left between them. Sampled 1 year posttransplant, controls received myeloablative marrow transplants, methotrexate and a calcineurin inhibitor. Concerning this clone: The antigen is not known.

This sequence originates from a female patient aged 50 to 65 who received an allogeneic stem cell transplant from an unrelated donor, was CMV-positive, and had chronic GVHD only. The graft donor may account for some of the T cells. The V gene is TRBV9, the J gene TRBJ2-2; no clear D. The specimen comprised PBMCs, sampled after an allogeneic stem cell transplant with a calcineurin inhibitor and methotrexate. CDR3 sequence: CASSVADTGELFF. CDR3 nucleotide sequence: TGTGCCAGCAGCGTAGCAGACACCGGGGAGCTGTTTTTT.